This T cell receptor (beta chain) was recorded in a study of TIL therapy for anti-PD-1-resistant metastatic lung cancer. Trimming pared 0 bases from V and 1 base from J, leaving 4 bases between. The germline V gene has CDR1 KGHSH and CDR2 LQKENI. The CDR3 has 13 residues. To note about this clone: The sample holds other DNA sequences that translate to the same CDR3.

The time point: pre-treatment sample, taken before nivolumab and TIL therapy. Most excised metastases sampled were pleural nodules or supraclavicular lymph nodes. Sequencing used immunoSEQ v3. TCRdb's table, derived via immunoSEQ multiplex PCR, lists solely in-frame clones and lacks some. The sample includes approximately 97,000 clones, 65% seen only once; the top ten take approximately 10%. The sequence came from a person aged 25 to 85 with non-small cell lung cancer. The specimen comprised tumor tissue, sampled at baseline. The gene calls are TRBV18 and TRBJ2-7; D is unclear. CDR3 loop: CASSPPGSYEQYF. CDR3 bases: TGTGCCAGCTCACCACCAGGATCCTACGAGCAGTACTTC. Drawing the rest from reference TRBV18 and TRBJ2-7, the complete variable domain is NAGVMQNPRHLVRRRGQEARLRCSPMKGHSHVYWYRQLPEEGLKFMVYLQKENIIDESGMPKERFSAEFPKEGPSILRIQQVVRGDSAAYFCASSPPGSYEQYFGPGTRLTVT.